The T cell receptor (beta chain) under discussion was sequenced for a study of OX40 agonist ivuxolimab in advanced cancers. The wider study: People in dose escalation had one of these cancers: hepatocellular carcinoma, melanoma, renal cell or head and neck cancer. Study observations and caveats: Among expanded peripheral T cells, antigen specificity went undetermined. CD8+ T cells were the subset that, on average, had more expanded clones than CD4+.

In germline, CDR1 is SGHRS, CDR2 YFSETQ. The V gene end was trimmed by 4 bases and the J gene end by 8 bases; junction bases not matched to a gene: 12. The CDR3 is 17 amino acids. Repertoires were generated with immunoSEQ multiplex PCR, while TCRdb's copy carries only in-frame clones and drops some. The table lists 70,000 or so clones, roughly nine tenths of them singletons. Remarks on this clone: Its matching antigen is unknown.

This TCR was recovered from an adult with an advanced solid tumor such as melanoma, head and neck, liver or kidney cancer. Sequencing was performed on CD4+ or CD8+ T cells sorted from blood, taken in a trial of the OX40 agonist ivuxolimab. This chain connects TRBV5-1 to TRBJ2-1; TRBD2 agrees at 13 bases. Here the CDR3 reads CASSPGLAGATSDEQFF. In DNA form, the CDR3 reads TGCGCCAGCAGCCCCGGACTAGCGGGGGCCACCTCCGATGAGCAGTTCTTC.